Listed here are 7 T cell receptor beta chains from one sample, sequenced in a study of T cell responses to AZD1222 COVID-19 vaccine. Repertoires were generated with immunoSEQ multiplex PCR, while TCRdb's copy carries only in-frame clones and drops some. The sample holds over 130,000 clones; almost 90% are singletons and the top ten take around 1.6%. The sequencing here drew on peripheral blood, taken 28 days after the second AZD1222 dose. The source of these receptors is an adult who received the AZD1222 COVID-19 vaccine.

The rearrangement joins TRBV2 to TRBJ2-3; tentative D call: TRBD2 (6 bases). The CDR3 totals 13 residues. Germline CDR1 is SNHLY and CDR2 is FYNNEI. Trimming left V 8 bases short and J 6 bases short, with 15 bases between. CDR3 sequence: CASGERAGDTQYF. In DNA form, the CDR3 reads TGTGCCAGCGGGGAAAGGGCGGGGGATACGCAGTATTTT.

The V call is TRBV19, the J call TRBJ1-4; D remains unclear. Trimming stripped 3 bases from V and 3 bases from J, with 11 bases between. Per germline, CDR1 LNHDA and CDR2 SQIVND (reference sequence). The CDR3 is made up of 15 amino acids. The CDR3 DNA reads TGTGCCAGTAGTATTAAGGGTACGGCTAATGAAAAACTGTTTTTT. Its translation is CASSIKGTANEKLFF.

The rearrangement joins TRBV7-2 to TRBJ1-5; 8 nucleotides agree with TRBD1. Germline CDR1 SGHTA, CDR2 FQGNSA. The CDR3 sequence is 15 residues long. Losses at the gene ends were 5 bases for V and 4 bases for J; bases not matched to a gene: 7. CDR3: CASSPLQGVNQPQHF. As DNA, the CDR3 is TGTGCCAGCAGCCCACTACAGGGGGTGAATCAGCCCCAGCATTTT.

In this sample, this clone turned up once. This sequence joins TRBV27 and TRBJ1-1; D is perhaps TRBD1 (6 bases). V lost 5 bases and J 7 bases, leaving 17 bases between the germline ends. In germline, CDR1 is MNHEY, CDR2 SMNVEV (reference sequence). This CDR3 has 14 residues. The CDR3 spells CASSPFQGRGEAFF. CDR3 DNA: TGTGCCAGCAGTCCGTTCCAGGGGAGGGGTGAAGCTTTCTTT.

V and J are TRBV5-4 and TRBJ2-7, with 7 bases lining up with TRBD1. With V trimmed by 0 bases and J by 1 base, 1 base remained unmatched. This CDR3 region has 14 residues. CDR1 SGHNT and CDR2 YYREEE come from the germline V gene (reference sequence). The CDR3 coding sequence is TGTGCCAGCAGCTTGGACAGGGGTTCCTACGAGCAGTACTTC. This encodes CASSLDRGSYEQYF.

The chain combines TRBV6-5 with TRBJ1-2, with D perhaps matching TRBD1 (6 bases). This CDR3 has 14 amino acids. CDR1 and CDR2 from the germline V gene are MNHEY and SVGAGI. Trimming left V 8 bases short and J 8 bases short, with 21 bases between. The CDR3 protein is CASARGGSPFGYTF. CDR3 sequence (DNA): TGTGCCAGCGCAAGGGGGGGCTCCCCCTTCGGCTACACCTTC.

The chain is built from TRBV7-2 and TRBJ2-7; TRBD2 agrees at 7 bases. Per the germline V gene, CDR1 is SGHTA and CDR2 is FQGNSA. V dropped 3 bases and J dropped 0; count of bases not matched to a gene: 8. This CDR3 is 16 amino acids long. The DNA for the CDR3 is TGTGCCAGCAGCTTCGCTGGACTAGGAGTCTCCTACGAGCAGTACTTC. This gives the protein CASSFAGLGVSYEQYF. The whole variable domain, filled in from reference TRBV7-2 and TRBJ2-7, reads GAGVSQSPSNKVTEKGKDVELRCDPISGHTALYWYRQSLGQGLEFLIYFQGNSAPDKSGLPSDRFSAERTGGSVSTLTIQRTQQEDSAVYLCASSFAGLGVSYEQYFGPGTRLTVT.